The 25 T cell receptor beta chains reported below all come from one sample, sequenced in a study of cytomegalovirus exposure and HLA in healthy donors. A multiplex PCR was run with 60 Vbeta primers and 13 Jbeta primers. Generated by immunoSEQ multiplex PCR, the TCRdb table keeps only in-frame clones and is missing some. The sample includes roughly 150,000 clones, 81% of them seen just once. The sequencing sample was made of PBMCs. These receptors were taken from a man aged 45-65 years in good health and CMV-seropositive.

The rearrangement joins TRBV11-2 to TRBJ1-1; TRBD1 might be the D (6 bases). The V gene's germline CDR1 is SGHAT and CDR2 FQNNGV. V shed 5 bases and J shed 3 bases, with 16 bases lying between them. The CDR3 contains 15 residues. The CDR3 sequence: CASSIHRAYHTEAFF. The CDR3 region has the DNA TGTGCCAGCAGCATCCACAGGGCGTACCACACTGAAGCTTTCTTT.

The V gene is TRBV28, the J gene TRBJ2-5; possibly TRBD1 for D (6 bases). The CDR3 spans 13 residues. CDR1 is MDHEN and CDR2 is SYDVKM in the germline V gene. Trimming removed 7 bases at V and 3 bases at J, with 12 bases between. The CDR3 bases are TGTGCCAGCATCCCCGGGACAAAAGAGACCCAGTACTTC. Translated: CASIPGTKETQYF.

The V call is TRBV5-1, the J call TRBJ2-3; TRBD2 might be the D (5 bases). The CDR3 loop spans 14 amino acids. Trimming removed 6 bases at V and 2 bases at J, with 13 bases between. CDR1 is SGHRS, CDR2 YFSETQ, per germline. The CDR3 sequence: CASKEGSSTDTQYF. Here the CDR3 DNA reads TGCGCCAGCAAAGAGGGATCTTCCACAGATACGCAGTATTTT.

The V and J genes are TRBV6-5 and TRBJ2-4; 9 nucleotides align to TRBD1. Germline assignment: CDR1 MNHEY and CDR2 SVGAGI. The CDR3 has 15 amino acids. V gave up 2 bases and J gave up 6 bases; unmatched junction bases: 5. The DNA for the CDR3 is TGTGCCAGCAGTTACCTCGCGGGACAGGGAAACATTCAGTACTTC. Translating it yields CASSYLAGQGNIQYF.

The chain combines TRBV5-1 with TRBJ2-3; D gene ambiguous. This CDR3 has 14 residues. V dropped 0 bases and J dropped 3 bases, with 8 bases sitting between them. Per germline, CDR1 SGHRS and CDR2 YFSETQ. For the CDR3, the DNA is TGCGCCAGCAGCTTGGACCAGGAAACAGATACGCAGTATTTT. It codes for CASSLDQETDTQYF. The full variable domain, completed using reference TRBV5-1 and TRBJ2-3, is KAGVTQTPRYLIKTRGQQVTLSCSPISGHRSVSWYQQTPGQGLQFLFEYFSETQRNKGNFPGRFSGRQFSNSRSEMNVSTLELGDSALYLCASSLDQETDTQYFGPGTRLTVL.

CDR3 coding DNA: TGCGCCAGCAGCCAAGATCTAAGCGGCACCTACAATGAGCAGTTCTTC. Protein product: CASSQDLSGTYNEQFF. V and J are TRBV4-3 and TRBJ2-1, with D maybe TRBD2 (5 bases). The CDR3 length is 16 residues. V dropped 0 bases and J dropped 2 bases, with 11 bases sitting between them. Per germline, CDR1 LGHNA and CDR2 YSLEER.

This chain connects TRBV10-3 to TRBJ1-1; TRBD1 is a possible D gene (6 bases). Trimming took 10 bases from V and 6 from J, leaving 15 bases between them. The CDR3 length is 12 residues. Germline loops: CDR1 ENHRY, CDR2 SYGVKD. The CDR3 sequence: CATDGGAAEAFF. The CDR3, as DNA: TGTGCCACCGACGGGGGGGCCGCTGAAGCTTTCTTT.

This chain joins TRBV19 and TRBJ2-3, with D possibly matching TRBD2 (6 bases). Per the germline V gene, CDR1 is LNHDA and CDR2 is SQIVND (reference sequence). V was pared by 6 bases and J by 8 bases, with 21 bases between. This CDR3 is 15 amino acids long. This chain's CDR3 is CASRTEWGRSGTQYF. In DNA form, the CDR3 reads TGTGCCAGTAGGACAGAGTGGGGGAGGAGTGGTACGCAGTATTTT.

The chain combines TRBV27 with TRBJ1-5; D remains ambiguous. Trimming left V 8 bases short and J 2 bases short, with 19 bases between. The CDR3 is 16 residues long. Germline V gene lookup returns CDR1 MNHEY and CDR2 SMNVEV (reference sequence). The CDR3 spells CASGPIGLLGNQPQHF. DNA for the CDR3: TGTGCCAGCGGACCCATTGGACTTTTGGGCAATCAGCCCCAGCATTTT.

In DNA, the CDR3 is TGTGCCAGCAGTTTGGGACAGGGAAACACCGGGGAGCTGTTTTTT. Translation gives CASSLGQGNTGELFF. The chain is built from TRBV27 and TRBJ2-2; 9 bases align to TRBD1. V was clipped by 3 bases and J by 2 bases; unmatched bases: 1. Germline values: CDR1 MNHEY, CDR2 SMNVEV (reference sequence). This CDR3 contains 15 residues.

A few counts support this clone. The chain carries TRBV5-1 and TRBJ2-1, with unresolved D. V was clipped by 1 base and J by 7 bases, with 18 bases between them. The CDR3 consists of 16 residues. The germline gives CDR1 SGHRS, CDR2 YFSETQ. The CDR3 sequence: CASSLTVMPLGNEQFF. The CDR3 region has the DNA TGCGCCAGCAGCTTGACGGTGATGCCCCTAGGAAATGAGCAGTTCTTC. Full variable domain (missing parts from reference TRBV5-1 and TRBJ2-1): KAGVTQTPRYLIKTRGQQVTLSCSPISGHRSVSWYQQTPGQGLQFLFEYFSETQRNKGNFPGRFSGRQFSNSRSEMNVSTLELGDSALYLCASSLTVMPLGNEQFFGPGTRLTVL.

V is TRBV18 and J is TRBJ2-2, with TRBD1 identical over 10 bases. J gave up 5 bases and V 3 bases, and 0 bases lay outside the gene matches. The V gene's germline CDR1 is KGHSH and CDR2 LQKENI. The CDR3 covers 14 residues. CDR3 in amino acids: CASSPGQGTGELFF. The CDR3 DNA reads as TGTGCCAGCTCACCGGGACAGGGGACCGGGGAGCTGTTTTTT.

The rearrangement uses TRBV6-1 and TRBJ1-1; no firm D call. The germline V gene encodes CDR1 MNHNS and CDR2 SASEGT. V gave up 6 bases and J gave up 8 bases, with 13 bases separating them. The CDR3 sequence is 12 residues long. CDR3 region: CASRRLVPEAFF. CDR3 DNA sequence: TGTGCCAGCAGGCGACTGGTACCAGAAGCTTTCTTT.

This chain links TRBV19 with TRBJ1-1; maybe TRBD1 (5 bases). CDR3 length: 13 amino acids. Between the trimmed V and J ends, which lost 7 bases and 0 bases, there was a span of 9 bases. Germline V gene lookup returns CDR1 LNHDA and CDR2 SQIVND (reference sequence). The CDR3 reads CASKGNMNTEAFF. The CDR3, as DNA: TGTGCCAGTAAGGGGAACATGAACACTGAAGCTTTCTTT.

The V and J genes are TRBV19 and TRBJ2-7, with TRBD1 matching over 11 bases. V was pared by 4 bases and J by 3 bases, with 5 bases of the junction left unmatched. Germline loops: CDR1 LNHDA, CDR2 SQIVND (reference sequence). This CDR3 comprises 15 residues. CDR3 coding DNA: TGTGCCAGTAGTAACGGACAGGGGGCCGACTACGAGCAGTACTTC. Amino acids: CASSNGQGADYEQYF.

CDR3 nucleotide sequence: TGTGCCCACCGAGGGAACCAAGAGACCCAGTACTTC. Amino acids: CAHRGNQETQYF. The rearrangement links TRBV10-3 to TRBJ2-5; possibly TRBD2 for D (5 bases). The CDR3 is made up of 12 amino acids. Germline CDR1 reads ENHRY; CDR2 reads SYGVKD. Trimming removed 11 bases from V and 0 bases from J, with 10 bases in between.

As DNA, the CDR3 is TGTGCCAGCAGTTTACAACCTCTGGCGGACGAGCAGTACTTC. The encoded protein is CASSLQPLADEQYF. The chain employs TRBV28 and TRBJ2-7, with unresolved D. There are 14 residues in the CDR3. Trimming left V 2 bases short and J 5 bases short, with 13 bases between. Germline CDR1 MDHEN, CDR2 SYDVKM.

The sample holds one count of this clone. J is TRBJ1-2 and V is TRBV5-1, with D tentatively TRBD1 (5 bases). Looked up from germline, CDR1 is SGHRS and CDR2 is YFSETQ. This CDR3 spans 16 amino acids. V was clipped by 3 bases and J by 0 bases, with 15 bases between them. The CDR3 sequence is CASSSWTLPTNYGYTF. For the CDR3, the DNA is TGCGCCAGCAGCTCCTGGACACTGCCCACTAACTATGGCTACACCTTC.

This chain uses TRBV6-5 with TRBJ2-3, with D possibly being TRBD2 (6 bases). The CDR3 has 15 amino acids. Germline V lookup: CDR1 MNHEY, CDR2 SVGAGI. Deletions cut 7 bases from V and 6 bases from J, with 20 bases between. Here the CDR3 DNA reads TGTGCCAGCACCCCTAGCGTTCCCCCTGGGGATACGCAGTATTTT. Amino acids: CASTPSVPPGDTQYF.

The chain uses TRBV28 and TRBJ2-7; possible D gene TRBD1, 5 bases. The CDR3 is made up of 16 amino acids. Trimming shortened V by 2 bases and J by 0 bases, and 14 bases separated the two germline ends. The V gene's germline CDR1 is MDHEN and CDR2 SYDVKM. The CDR3 reads CASSLTLLQGSYEQYF. In DNA, the CDR3 is TGTGCCAGCAGTTTAACTCTCCTGCAGGGCTCCTACGAGCAGTACTTC.

The rearrangement links TRBV5-1 to TRBJ2-3; the match to TRBD2 covers 16 bases. Germline loops: CDR1 SGHRS, CDR2 YFSETQ. J lost 4 bases, V lost 4 bases, and 3 bases had no gene match. The CDR3 runs to 16 residues. The chain's CDR3 is CASSEGLAGGADTQYF. For the CDR3, the DNA is TGCGCCAGCAGCGAGGGACTAGCGGGGGGGGCAGATACGCAGTATTTT.

The V and J genes are TRBV9 and TRBJ1-2; 11 bases are shared with TRBD1. After removal of 3 bases from V and 4 bases from J, the junction contained 5 bases not matched to a gene. The germline V gene has CDR1 SGDLS and CDR2 YYNGEE. This CDR3 contains 15 residues. CDR3 in amino acids: CASSDGTGGTYGYTF. CDR3 nucleotide sequence: TGTGCCAGCAGCGACGGGACAGGGGGGACCTATGGCTACACCTTC.

This CDR3 reads CASSPFRGNTEAFF. DNA of the CDR3: TGTGCCAGCAGTCCGTTCCGGGGTAACACTGAAGCTTTCTTT. The V and J genes are TRBV25-1 and TRBJ1-1; D not certain. Germline V gives CDR1 MGHDK, CDR2 SYGVNS. Trimming cost V 5 bases and J 2 bases, with 12 bases left between them. CDR3 size: 14 residues.

The V and J genes are TRBV5-6 and TRBJ1-5, with TRBD1 matching over 8 bases. The V segment lost 1 base and the J segment 7 bases; nucleotides outside the gene matches: 7. Germline CDR1 and CDR2: SGHDT and YYEEEE. The CDR3 loop spans 15 amino acids. CDR3 amino acids: CASSLNRGSGQPQHF. The CDR3 bases are TGTGCCAGCAGCTTGAACAGGGGGTCTGGGCAGCCCCAGCATTTT.

The V and J genes are TRBV5-1 and TRBJ2-7, with 8 nucleotides matching TRBD1. CDR1 SGHRS and CDR2 YFSETQ come from the germline V gene. V lost 4 bases and J lost 4; bases outside the gene matches: 13. This CDR3 spans 16 amino acids. CDR3 nucleotide sequence: TGCGCCAGCAGCCCAAAAACCGGGACAGGTGTTTACGAGCAGTACTTC. Encoded protein: CASSPKTGTGVYEQYF.